Below are 16 T cell receptor beta chains sequenced from a single sample in a study of T-cell reconstitution after alpha-beta-depleted transplantation in children. Molecular barcoding with unique molecular identifiers was used for the TCRbeta library. MiXCR, run by TCRdb on the PCR reads, gives a single entry per CDR3 protein. Of 400,000 to 450,000 distinct CDR3 sequences listed, roughly 43% are singletons. Sequences were derived from PBMCs, sampled before TCRalphabeta/CD19-depleted stem cell transplant. These receptors were obtained from a girl aged 2 to 9 with aplastic anemia, due to receive a stem cell transplant.

This clonotype has a count of ten or more. This chain connects TRBV9 to TRBJ2-6; TRBD2 is a possible D gene (6 bases). The CDR3 loop spans 16 amino acids. Germline CDR1 reads SGDLS; CDR2 reads YYNGEE. Trimming removed 5 bases at V and 0 bases at J, with 12 bases between. CDR3: CASSVLAGSGANVLTF. In DNA, the CDR3 is TGTGCCAGCAGTGTACTAGCAGGCTCTGGGGCCAACGTCCTGACTTTC.

The J gene is TRBJ2-2, the V gene TRBV29-1, with D perhaps matching TRBD1 (5 bases). V dropped 3 bases and J dropped 3 bases, with 8 bases sitting between them. This CDR3 contains 13 residues. From germline, CDR1 is SQVTM and CDR2 ANQGSEA. CDR3 residues: CSVDRVDTGELFF. Written as DNA, the CDR3 is TGCAGCGTTGACAGGGTCGACACCGGGGAGCTGTTTTTT.

This rearrangement joins TRBV20-1 to TRBJ2-5, with D maybe TRBD1 (6 bases). Germline values: CDR1 DFQATT, CDR2 SNEGSKA (reference sequence). V dropped 3 bases and J dropped 2 bases, with 13 bases sitting between them. This CDR3 contains 14 residues. In nucleotides, the CDR3 is TGCAGTGCTAGGGGATGGGGGCGGCAAGAGACCCAGTACTTC. Translation: CSARGWGRQETQYF.

This sequence joins TRBV19 and TRBJ2-3; no clear D gene. Germline CDR1 reads LNHDA; CDR2 reads SQIVND (reference sequence). V gave up 5 bases and J gave up 6 bases, with 12 bases separating them. The CDR3 is 13 residues long. The CDR3 coding sequence is TGTGCCAGTAGTGCCGCCCCCGGTGATACGCAGTATTTT. Translation: CASSAAPGDTQYF.

This clonotype was recorded many times. The gene calls are TRBV12-3 or TRBV12-4 and TRBJ2-1, with D perhaps TRBD2 (5 bases). The V end lost 7 bases, the J end lost 15 bases, and 19 bases lay between the germline ends. The CDR3 spans 12 residues. The CDR3 DNA sequence: TGTGCCAGCAAATCCGGGGTCCTGGGGAGGTTCTTC. Translated, it gives CASKSGVLGRFF.

This clonotype was recorded a few times. J is TRBJ1-1 and V is TRBV15; D is perhaps TRBD1 (5 bases). CDR1 is LNHNV and CDR2 is YYDKDF in the germline V gene (reference sequence). V lost 3 bases to trimming and J lost 5 bases, with 16 bases between them. The CDR3 has 15 residues. The chain's CDR3 is CATSRPPQGGTEAFF. In DNA form, the CDR3 reads TGTGCCACCAGCAGGCCCCCGCAGGGCGGGACTGAAGCTTTCTTT.

This clonotype has only a few counts. This chain uses TRBV20-1 with TRBJ2-2, with 9 bases aligning to TRBD2. J was trimmed by 4 bases and V by 6 bases; bases with no gene match: 12. This CDR3 has 16 residues. Germline V gene data show CDR1 as DFQATT and CDR2 as SNEGSKA (reference sequence). This CDR3 reads CSAGRPGTSRTGELFF. CDR3 sequence (DNA): TGCAGTGCCGGCCGTCCCGGGACTAGCCGCACCGGGGAGCTGTTTTTT.

The rearrangement joins TRBV7-8 to TRBJ2-7; possible D gene TRBD1, 6 bases. Between the trimmed V and J ends, which lost 0 bases and 0 bases, there was a span of 15 bases. There are 17 residues in the CDR3. Germline V gene data show CDR1 as SGHVS and CDR2 as FQNEAQ. The CDR3: CASSLAVQGRSSYEQYF. In DNA, the CDR3 is TGTGCCAGCAGCTTAGCGGTTCAGGGGAGAAGCTCCTACGAGCAGTACTTC.

This clonotype has a handful of counts. V usage is TRBV7-9 and J usage is TRBJ2-7; D call uncertain. Trimming took off 5 bases at V and 6 bases at J, with 17 bases between the two ends. CDR1 and CDR2 from the germline V gene are SEHNR and FQNEAQ (reference sequence). The CDR3 loop spans 14 amino acids. The CDR3 DNA is TGTGCCAGCAGCCCACAAGAATCCCCCCTCGAGCAGTACTTC. Its protein is CASSPQESPLEQYF.

CDR3: CSARIFEPEQFF. In nucleotides, the CDR3 is TGCAGTGCTAGAATTTTTGAGCCCGAGCAGTTCTTC. The chain uses TRBV20-1 and TRBJ2-1; no clear D gene. CDR3 size: 12 residues. Trimming pared 2 bases from V and 10 bases from J, leaving 12 bases between. Germline V gene lookup returns CDR1 DFQATT and CDR2 SNEGSKA (reference sequence).

This clonotype was recorded once. The gene calls are TRBV27 and TRBJ2-5; 9 nucleotides agree with TRBD2. This CDR3 is built from 15 residues. With 5 bases clipped from V and 5 bases from J, the junction kept 9 bases outside the gene matches. Germline lookup yields CDR1 MNHEY and CDR2 SMNVEV (reference sequence). The CDR3, as DNA: TGTGCCAGCAGTGTCTATAGCGGGAGTGAGGAGACCCAGTACTTC. This encodes CASSVYSGSEETQYF.

This clonotype has a handful of counts. The chain is built from TRBV6-1 and TRBJ1-1; TRBD1 matches at 7 bases. Germline V gives CDR1 MNHNS, CDR2 SASEGT. This CDR3 has 15 residues. V was clipped by 5 bases and J by 0 bases; unmatched bases: 6. CDR3 sequence: CASSRSQGLNTEAFF. In nucleotides, the CDR3 is TGTGCCAGCAGTCGCTCACAGGGGTTGAACACTGAAGCTTTCTTT.

There are many counts of this clonotype. This rearrangement joins TRBV6-1 to TRBJ1-2; 8 bases map to TRBD1. Germline CDR1 is MNHNS and CDR2 is SASEGT. The CDR3 runs 14 residues. The ends lost 1 base at V and 4 bases at J; junction bases unmatched: 2. As DNA, the CDR3 is TGTGCCAGCAGTGAAGGGACAGGGCTCTATGGCTACACCTTC. Translation gives CASSEGTGLYGYTF.

V is TRBV24-1 and J is TRBJ2-3; D is possibly TRBD2 (6 bases). Germline V gene data show CDR1 as KGHDR and CDR2 as SFDVKD. The CDR3 spans 16 residues. Trimming took off 0 bases at V and 2 bases at J, with 11 bases between the two ends. As DNA, the CDR3 is TGTGCCACCAGTGATTTGCGGGGGATTTACACAGATACGCAGTATTTT. It specifies CATSDLRGIYTDTQYF.

The table lists this clonotype with many counts. The genes are TRBV5-1 and TRBJ2-1, with a tentative D call TRBD2 (5 bases). Between the trimmed V and J ends, which lost 0 bases and 2 bases, there was a span of 18 bases. Germline V gene data show CDR1 as SGHRS and CDR2 as YFSETQ. This CDR3 comprises 18 residues. Here the CDR3 DNA reads TGCGCCAGCAGCTTGGAGGGCTTACTCGGAGGCCCCTACAATGAGCAGTTCTTC. Protein sequence: CASSLEGLLGGPYNEQFF.

This chain links TRBV20-1 with TRBJ2-3; the D gene could be TRBD1 or TRBD2 (6 bases each). This CDR3 region has 14 residues. V was pared by 6 bases and J by 0 bases, with 13 bases between. Looked up from germline, CDR1 is DFQATT and CDR2 is SNEGSKA (reference sequence). For the CDR3, the DNA is TGCAGTGCCAGAAGGGGGACTAGCACAGATACGCAGTATTTT. Its translation is CSARRGTSTDTQYF.